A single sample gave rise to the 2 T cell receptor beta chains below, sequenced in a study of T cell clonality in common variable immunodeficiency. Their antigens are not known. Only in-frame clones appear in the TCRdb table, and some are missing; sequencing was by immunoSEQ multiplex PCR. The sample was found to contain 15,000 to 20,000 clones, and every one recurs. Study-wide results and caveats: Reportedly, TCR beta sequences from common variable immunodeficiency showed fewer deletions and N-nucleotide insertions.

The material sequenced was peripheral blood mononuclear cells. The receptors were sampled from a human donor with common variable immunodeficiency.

Incomplete CDR3 DNA: TGTGCCAGTAGTATAGGGTTCAGGGGTGATGCATCCAATACG. This encodes CASSIGFRGDASNT. The whole CDR3 sequence reads CASSIGFRGDASNTQYF. The chain uses TRBV19 and TRBJ2-3; weak D call: TRBD1 (6 bases). The read ends 3 residues early relative to the CDR3; the germline J gene fills the gap. V was cut by 1 base and J by 7 bases, with 21 bases left in between. Germline V gene lookup returns CDR1 LNHDA and CDR2 SQIVND (reference sequence). The CDR3 runs 17 residues.

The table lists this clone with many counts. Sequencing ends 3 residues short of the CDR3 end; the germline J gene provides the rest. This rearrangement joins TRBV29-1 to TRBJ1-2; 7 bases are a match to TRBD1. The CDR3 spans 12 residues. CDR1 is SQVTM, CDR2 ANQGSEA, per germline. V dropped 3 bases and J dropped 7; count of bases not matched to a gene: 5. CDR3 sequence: CSVENNRGGYTF. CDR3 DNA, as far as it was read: TGCAGCGTTGAGAACAACAGGGGTGGC.